This T cell receptor beta chain is drawn from a study of cytomegalovirus exposure and HLA in healthy donors. The study's findings and limits: A prior analysis recorded that most TCR beta V segments were productive about 87% or about 30% of the time.

About this clone itself: Its target is unknown.

PCR amplification relied on 60 Vbeta primers (plus 13 Jbeta primers). Authors' processing steps: In a later analysis, about 11 million of some 80 million unique beta chains occurred in at least two donors. Generated by immunoSEQ multiplex PCR, the TCRdb table keeps only in-frame clones and is missing some. V and J calls and clone size are copied from that table; D and trimming were computed from the DNA. The table lists about 160,000 clones, about 80% of them singletons. The germline gives CDR1 SGHTA, CDR2 FQGNSA. CDR3 length equals 15 residues. After removal of 4 bases from V and 2 bases from J, the junction contained 6 bases not matched to a gene. Healthy bone marrow donors made up the cohort.

The chain links TRBV7-2 to TRBJ2-7, with TRBD1 matching over 9 bases. The TCR originated in a man aged 18 to 35 in good health and CMV-seropositive. The specimen was PBMCs. The CDR3 DNA reads TGTGCCAGCAGCTCTTCGGACAGGGGAGCCTACGAGCAGTACTTC. Its protein is CASSSSDRGAYEQYF.